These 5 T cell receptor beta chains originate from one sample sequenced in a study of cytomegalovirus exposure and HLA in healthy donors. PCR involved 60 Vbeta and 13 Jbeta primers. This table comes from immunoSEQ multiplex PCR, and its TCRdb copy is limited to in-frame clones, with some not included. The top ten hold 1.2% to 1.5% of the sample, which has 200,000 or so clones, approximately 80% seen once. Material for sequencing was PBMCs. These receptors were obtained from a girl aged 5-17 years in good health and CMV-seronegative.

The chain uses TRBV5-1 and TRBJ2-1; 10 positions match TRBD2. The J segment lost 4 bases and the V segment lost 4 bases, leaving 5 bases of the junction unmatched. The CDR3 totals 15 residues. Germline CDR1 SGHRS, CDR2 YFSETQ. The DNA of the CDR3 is TGCGCCAGCAGCGCCGGACTAGCGGAGTACAATGAGCAGTTCTTC. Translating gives CASSAGLAEYNEQFF.

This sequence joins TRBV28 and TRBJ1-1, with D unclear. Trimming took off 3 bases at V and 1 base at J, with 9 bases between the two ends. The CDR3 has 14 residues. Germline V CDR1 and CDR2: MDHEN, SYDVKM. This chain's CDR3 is CASSFVVGNTEAFF. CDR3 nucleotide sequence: TGTGCCAGCAGTTTTGTAGTCGGGAACACTGAAGCTTTCTTT.

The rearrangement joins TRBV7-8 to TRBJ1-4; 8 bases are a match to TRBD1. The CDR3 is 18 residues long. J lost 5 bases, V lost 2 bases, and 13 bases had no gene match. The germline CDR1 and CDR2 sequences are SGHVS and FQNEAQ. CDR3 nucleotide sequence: TGTGCCAGCAGCTTAAGGGGACAGGTTTATAACCCGAATGAAAAACTGTTTTTT. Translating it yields CASSLRGQVYNPNEKLFF.

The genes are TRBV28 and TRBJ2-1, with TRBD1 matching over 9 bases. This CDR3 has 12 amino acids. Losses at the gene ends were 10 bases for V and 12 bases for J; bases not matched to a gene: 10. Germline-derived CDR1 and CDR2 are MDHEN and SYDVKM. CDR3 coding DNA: TGTGCCACCGGGACAGGGTCAATAAGGCAGTTCTTC. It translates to CATGTGSIRQFF.

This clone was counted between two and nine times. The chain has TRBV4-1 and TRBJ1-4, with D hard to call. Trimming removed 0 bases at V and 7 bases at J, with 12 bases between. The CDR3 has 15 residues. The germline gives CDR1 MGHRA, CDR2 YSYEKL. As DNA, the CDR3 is TGCGCCAGCAGCCAAGATACGGACTCTTCTGAAAAACTGTTTTTT. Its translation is CASSQDTDSSEKLFF.